The 30 T cell receptor beta chains below come from one sample, sequenced in a study of CD8+ T cells in alopecia areata. Extraction of RNA preceded its reverse transcription into cDNA, which served as the sequencing template. The assay was immunoSEQ multiplex PCR, and TCRdb's table has in-frame clones only and misses some. The repertoire holds 150,000 to 200,000 clones, 59% seen once, with approximately 15% in the top ten. The starting material was CD4+ T cells sorted from blood, obtained at week 0. All receptors come from a human donor with alopecia areata.

This chain joins TRBV9 and TRBJ2-7, with D possibly matching TRBD2 (7 bases). Trimming took off 2 bases at V and 0 bases at J, with 12 bases between the two ends. Germline V gene lookup returns CDR1 SGDLS and CDR2 YYNGEE. CDR3 size: 15 residues. CDR3 in amino acids: CASSVGGGGSYEQYF. The CDR3 DNA is TGTGCCAGCAGCGTTGGGGGAGGGGGCTCCTACGAGCAGTACTTC.

The chain uses TRBV10-3 and TRBJ2-7; TRBD1 agrees at 8 bases. The CDR3 runs 15 residues. J gave up 4 bases and V 0 bases, and 5 bases lay outside the gene matches. From germline, CDR1 is ENHRY and CDR2 SYGVKD. CDR3 in amino acids: CAISESPQGAYEQYF. In DNA form, the CDR3 reads TGTGCCATCAGTGAGTCCCCCCAGGGGGCTTACGAGCAGTACTTC.

This clone appeared a few times. The rearrangement links TRBV19 to TRBJ1-5; D ambiguous. The CDR3 consists of 13 residues. Trimming took off 5 bases at V and 1 base at J, with 6 bases between the two ends. Germline lookup yields CDR1 LNHDA and CDR2 SQIVND (reference sequence). The CDR3 DNA follows: TGTGCCAGTAGTGTACAGAGCAATCAGCCCCAGCATTTT. Its protein is CASSVQSNQPQHF.

This chain uses TRBV2 with TRBJ2-3; unclear D gene. The V gene lost 8 bases and the J gene lost 1 base, with 19 bases spanning the gap. CDR3 length equals 16 residues. Germline CDR1 is SNHLY and CDR2 is FYNNEI. CDR3 protein: CASSMWAAARTDTQYF. DNA for the CDR3: TGTGCCAGCTCCATGTGGGCAGCCGCACGCACAGATACGCAGTATTTT.

J is TRBJ2-1 and V is TRBV5-6, with 7 bases lining up with TRBD1. Germline loops: CDR1 SGHDT, CDR2 YYEEEE. The CDR3 spans 14 residues. V lost 4 bases and J lost 4; bases outside the gene matches: 5. The CDR3 is CASSPTGQYNEQFF. The CDR3 DNA is TGTGCCAGCAGCCCGACGGGACAGTACAATGAGCAGTTCTTC.

The genes are TRBV30 and TRBJ2-7; the D gene is possibly TRBD2 (6 bases). Germline V CDR1 and CDR2: GTSNPN, SVGIG (reference sequence). Trimming pared 4 bases from V and 6 bases from J, leaving 19 bases between. This CDR3 has 14 residues. The CDR3 spells CAWTGSFGVSEQYF. As DNA, the CDR3 is TGTGCCTGGACCGGGAGTTTTGGGGTCTCCGAGCAGTACTTC.

The chain uses TRBV29-1 and TRBJ1-2, with D tentatively TRBD1 (5 bases). Germline lookup yields CDR1 SQVTM and CDR2 ANQGSEA. V gave up 3 bases and J gave up 11 bases, with 16 bases separating them. The CDR3 sequence is 12 residues long. In DNA, the CDR3 is TGCAGCGTTGACCCAGGGAGATCGAGTTACACCTTC. It yields the protein CSVDPGRSSYTF.

This clone was counted a few times. The gene calls are TRBV5-1 and TRBJ2-1, with D unclear. Germline loops: CDR1 SGHRS, CDR2 YFSETQ. V was shortened by 3 bases and J by 2 bases, with 21 bases between the two germline ends. There are 18 residues in the CDR3. The CDR3, as DNA: TGCGCCAGCAGCTCACCCGCCACGGACCGCACAACCTACAATGAGCAGTTCTTC. Translation: CASSSPATDRTTYNEQFF. Using reference TRBV5-1 and TRBJ2-1 for the parts outside the CDR3, the full variable domain is KAGVTQTPRYLIKTRGQQVTLSCSPISGHRSVSWYQQTPGQGLQFLFEYFSETQRNKGNFPGRFSGRQFSNSRSEMNVSTLELGDSALYLCASSSPATDRTTYNEQFFGPGTRLTVL.

This clone has just a few counts. Other DNA variants within this sample encode the same CDR3. This chain joins TRBV28 and TRBJ2-5; D is perhaps TRBD2 (5 bases). Germline V CDR1 and CDR2: MDHEN, SYDVKM. This CDR3 comprises 11 residues. Trimming removed 8 bases from V and 1 base from J, with 5 bases in between. CDR3 loop: CASRGQETQYF. The CDR3 DNA reads as TGTGCCAGCCGGGGCCAAGAGACCCAGTACTTC.

The chain has TRBV30 and TRBJ2-7; D ambiguous. Germline V gene sequence: CDR1 GTSNPN, CDR2 SVGIG (reference sequence). This CDR3 region has 14 residues. Trimming took off 0 bases at V and 7 bases at J, with 16 bases between the two ends. CDR3 region: CAWSVMRFRWEQYF. The CDR3 DNA is TGTGCCTGGAGTGTAATGAGGTTTCGGTGGGAGCAGTACTTC.

The chain employs TRBV7-9 and TRBJ2-7; 9 positions agree with TRBD1. Germline values: CDR1 SEHNR, CDR2 FQNEAQ (reference sequence). V was pared by 5 bases and J by 3 bases, with 11 bases of the junction left unmatched. The length of the CDR3 is 16 residues. CDR3 in amino acids: CASSHRGRAEHYEQYF. CDR3 bases: TGTGCCAGCAGCCACAGGGGGCGGGCAGAACACTACGAGCAGTACTTC.

The CDR3 DNA follows: TGTGCCAGCAGCTTAAGGGGGGGCACAGATACGCAGTATTTT. Translated, it gives CASSLRGGTDTQYF. The chain couples TRBV7-3 to TRBJ2-3; TRBD2 might be the D (6 bases). The CDR3 consists of 14 residues. Germline CDR1 SGHTA, CDR2 FQGTGA. V shed 1 base and J shed 1 base, with 6 bases lying between them.

V is TRBV5-1 and J is TRBJ2-3; 9 bases are a match to TRBD1. The germline CDR1 and CDR2 sequences are SGHRS and YFSETQ. Trimming took 4 bases from V and 7 from J; bases not matched to a gene: 16. This CDR3 contains 17 residues. CDR3 residues: CASSLGTGSGVLYTQYF. Written as DNA, the CDR3 is TGCGCCAGCAGCCTGGGGACAGGGAGTGGGGTCTTATATACGCAGTATTTT.

The chain recombines TRBV5-1 with TRBJ1-5; D uncertain. Trimming took off 0 bases at V and 0 bases at J, with 10 bases between the two ends. The CDR3 sequence is 16 residues long. Germline-derived CDR1 and CDR2 are SGHRS and YFSETQ. The CDR3 spells CASSLAGPYSNQPQHF. Here the CDR3 DNA reads TGCGCCAGCAGCTTGGCCGGGCCTTATAGCAATCAGCCCCAGCATTTT.

The rearrangement uses TRBV6-1 and TRBJ2-1; perhaps TRBD2 as D (5 bases). The CDR3 is made up of 13 amino acids. V gave up 3 bases and J gave up 10 bases, with 13 bases separating them. Germline CDR1 and CDR2: MNHNS and SASEGT. The CDR3 loop reads CASSEMGGWEQFF. DNA of the CDR3: TGTGCCAGCAGTGAGATGGGCGGGTGGGAGCAGTTCTTC.

Turning to this clone: This CDR3 is also generated by other DNA sequences in the sample. The chain employs TRBV7-8 and TRBJ2-7; no clear D gene. V was pared by 3 bases and J by 3 bases, with 3 bases between. Germline values: CDR1 SGHVS, CDR2 FQNEAQ. CDR3 length: 11 residues. In DNA, the CDR3 is TGTGCCAGCAGCTTGAGCTACGAGCAGTACTTC. Translation gives CASSLSYEQYF.

The chain employs TRBV2 and TRBJ2-5; 14 nucleotides line up with TRBD2. V lost 4 bases to trimming and J lost 1 base; unmatched junction nucleotides: 2. CDR3 size: 16 residues. Per germline, CDR1 SNHLY and CDR2 FYNNEI. This CDR3 is CASSGTSGGLQETQYF. The CDR3 coding sequence is TGTGCCAGCAGTGGGACTAGCGGGGGGCTCCAAGAGACCCAGTACTTC.

V and J are TRBV5-1 and TRBJ2-5; D gene ambiguous. V lost 4 bases and J 1 base, leaving 8 bases between the germline ends. Germline V gene lookup returns CDR1 SGHRS and CDR2 YFSETQ. CDR3 length: 13 residues. For the CDR3, the DNA is TGCGCCAGCAGCGCAACCATCCAAGAGACCCAGTACTTC. Its translation: CASSATIQETQYF. Filled out from reference TRBV5-1 and TRBJ2-5, the complete variable domain reads KAGVTQTPRYLIKTRGQQVTLSCSPISGHRSVSWYQQTPGQGLQFLFEYFSETQRNKGNFPGRFSGRQFSNSRSEMNVSTLELGDSALYLCASSATIQETQYFGPGTRLLVL.

The chain is built from TRBV27 and TRBJ1-2; 9 nucleotides line up with TRBD1. The CDR3 spans 15 residues. Germline V gene lookup returns CDR1 MNHEY and CDR2 SMNVEV (reference sequence). J lost 7 bases, V lost 5 bases, and 11 bases had no gene match. The chain's CDR3 is CASSRSGTGSLGYTF. For the CDR3, the DNA is TGTGCCAGCAGTAGGTCCGGGACAGGGTCTCTTGGCTACACCTTC.

The chain combines TRBV4-1 with TRBJ2-7; D is unresolved. The CDR3 is 14 residues long. CDR1 and CDR2 from the germline V gene are MGHRA and YSYEKL. Trimming stripped 0 bases from V and 0 bases from J, with 6 bases between. The CDR3 DNA is TGCGCCAGCAGCCAAGATTGGAACTCCTACGAGCAGTACTTC. Translated, it gives CASSQDWNSYEQYF.

Only a few counts were recorded for this clone. The V and J genes are TRBV7-2 and TRBJ1-5; D uncertain. The germline V gene has CDR1 SGHTA and CDR2 FQGNSA. V shed 3 bases and J shed 4 bases, with 7 bases lying between them. This CDR3 is built from 13 residues. As DNA, the CDR3 is TGTGCCAGCAGCTTGCGGGGAAATCAGCCCCAGCATTTT. This encodes CASSLRGNQPQHF.

This clone was counted only a few times. V and J are TRBV29-1 and TRBJ1-2, with D unclear. Germline V CDR1 and CDR2: SQVTM, ANQGSEA. The CDR3 covers 12 residues. V was trimmed by 3 bases and J by 1 base, leaving 6 bases between them. The CDR3 here is CSVDSNNYGYTF. Here the CDR3 DNA reads TGCAGCGTTGACAGCAATAACTATGGCTACACCTTC. The full variable domain, with the rest looked up from reference TRBV29-1 and TRBJ1-2, is SAVISQKPSRDICQRGTSLTIQCQVDSQVTMMFWYRQQPGQSLTLIATANQGSEATYESGFVIDKFPISRPNLTFSTLTVSNMSPEDSSIYLCSVDSNNYGYTFGSGTRLTVV.

V usage is TRBV6-5 and J usage is TRBJ2-7; a possible D gene is TRBD1 (5 bases). The germline CDR1 and CDR2 sequences are MNHEY and SVGAGI. The V end was cut by 5 bases, the J end by 6 bases, with 8 bases between. The CDR3 extends over 11 amino acids. In DNA form, the CDR3 reads TGTGCCAGCAGTAGACAGTCCGAGCAGTACTTC. This encodes CASSRQSEQYF.

This clone was counted once. The rearrangement uses TRBV7-2 and TRBJ2-5; TRBD1 is a possible D gene (6 bases). CDR1 is SGHTA, CDR2 FQGNSA, per germline. The length of the CDR3 is 13 residues. V was pared by 5 bases and J by 4 bases, with 11 bases between. The CDR3 DNA sequence: TGTGCCAGCAGCCTTTGGACAGCAGAGACCCAGTACTTC. Encoded protein: CASSLWTAETQYF. The full variable domain, in which reference TRBV7-2 and TRBJ2-5 provide the parts outside the CDR3, is GAGVSQSPSNKVTEKGKDVELRCDPISGHTALYWYRQSLGQGLEFLIYFQGNSAPDKSGLPSDRFSAERTGGSVSTLTIQRTQQEDSAVYLCASSLWTAETQYFGPGTRLLVL.

The rearrangement joins TRBV4-1 to TRBJ1-5; 8 bases line up with TRBD1. The CDR3 spans 16 residues. The germline V gene encodes CDR1 MGHRA and CDR2 YSYEKL. The junction had 10 bases not matched to a gene; V was cut back by 5 bases and J by 4 bases. CDR3 in DNA: TGCGCCAGCAGCAAAACAGGGGGTCCTTCTAATCAGCCCCAGCATTTT. Its protein is CASSKTGGPSNQPQHF.

This clone turned up a few times. The rearrangement uses TRBV18 and TRBJ1-2; D is unresolved. This CDR3 comprises 13 residues. Per germline, CDR1 KGHSH and CDR2 LQKENI. Here the CDR3 DNA reads TGTGCAGGAAAGGGAACCCCATCGGGAAGCTACACCTTC. As protein: CAGKGTPSGSYTF.

The chain joins TRBV29-1 to TRBJ1-4; no firm D call. V was pared by 1 base and J by 7 bases, with 4 bases between. The CDR3 length is 11 residues. Germline values: CDR1 SQVTM, CDR2 ANQGSEA. CDR3: CSVEGVEKLFF. Here the CDR3 DNA reads TGCAGCGTTGAAGGGGTTGAAAAACTGTTTTTT.

This clone was picked up many times. V gene TRBV18 combines with J gene TRBJ1-1; D ambiguous. This CDR3 contains 16 residues. V was shortened by 2 bases and J by 0 bases, with 13 bases between the two germline ends. Germline V gene lookup returns CDR1 KGHSH and CDR2 LQKENI. Written as DNA, the CDR3 is TGTGCCAGCTCACCATCGGAGGGCGGAATGAACACTGAAGCTTTCTTT. Its translation: CASSPSEGGMNTEAFF.

The chain carries TRBV2 and TRBJ2-2; 10 bases match TRBD2. The CDR3 is 16 amino acids. The germline CDR1 and CDR2 sequences are SNHLY and FYNNEI. Trimming removed 6 bases from V and 3 bases from J; junction bases left unmatched: 7. The CDR3 nucleotides read TGTGCCAGCAGAGGAAGCGGGGGGGCCGACACCGGGGAGCTGTTTTTT. Protein: CASRGSGGADTGELFF.

This clone was recorded a few times. The rearrangement links TRBV5-1 to TRBJ2-7, with TRBD1 matching 8 bases. There are 14 residues in the CDR3. Germline V gene sequence: CDR1 SGHRS, CDR2 YFSETQ. The V and J ends lost 7 bases and 3 bases, in that order; junction bases with no gene match: 9. CDR3 nucleotide sequence: TGCGCCAGCGGCCCGGGACAGGACTACTACGAGCAGTACTTC. Its translation: CASGPGQDYYEQYF.